Listed below are T cell receptor beta chains from one sample, sequenced in a study of blood T cells in healthy people across ages. TCRdb itself ran the 5' RACE reads through MiXCR, one entry per CDR3 protein. This sample yields about 640,000 distinct CDR3 sequences, of which around three fifths are seen a single time; more than 35% belongs to the top ten. Sequenced: blood. These receptors were collected from a man in his sixties in good health. The CDR3 runs from the conserved cysteine through the conserved F or W. Each record gives: CDR3 length, J gene, V gene, D gene, clone size, CDR3 DNA, CDR3 protein. The D gene is left open where the match is weak. Rows give clone size only sometimes, using once, few, many, or a class for an expanded clone.

>14|TRBJ1-4|TRBV10-2|TRBD1|.
TGCGCCAGCAGAGTGACAGGGACTAATGAAAAACTGTTTTTT
CASRVTGTNEKLFF
>15|TRBJ2-2|TRBV6-1|.|.
TGTGCCAGCAGTACAGGGACTATGAACACCGGGGAGCTGTTTTTT
CASSTGTMNTGELFF
>16|TRBJ1-2|TRBV5-1|.|.
TGCGCCAGCAGCCGGCGGCTTAGTCAGGGGAACGGCCTAAACACCTTC
CASSRRLSQGNGLNTF
>14|TRBJ1-2|TRBV3-1|.|few
TGTGCCAGCAGCCAACTTCCGGGGGGCGACGGCTACACCTTC
CASSQLPGGDGYTF
>14|TRBJ2-7|TRBV29-1|.|few
TGCAGCGTTGCCGTCTCAGGGGCTATCTACGAGCAGTACTTC
CSVAVSGAIYEQYF
>16|TRBJ2-5|TRBV4-1|.|.
TGCGCCAGCAGCCAAGATCATGGTCCTCCGGGGGAGACCCAGTACTTC
CASSQDHGPPGETQYF
>12|TRBJ1-5|TRBV7-9|.|few
TGTGCCAGCAGCTCGCCCGGACAGCCCCAGCATTTT
CASSSPGQPQHF
>14|TRBJ2-2|TRBV9|.|.
TGTGCCAGCAGCGCCTACAGGGCTACATCGGGGCTGTTTTTT
CASSAYRATSGLFF
>13|TRBJ2-1|TRBV28|.|few
TGTGCCAGCCATTCACCCGCAGGGAATGAGCAGTTCTTC
CASHSPAGNEQFF
>14|TRBJ1-2|TRBV6-1|TRBD1|.
TGTGCCAGCAGTGGGACAGGGGTTAACTATGGCTACACCTTC
CASSGTGVNYGYTF
>14|TRBJ2-5|TRBV10-3|TRBD2|.
TGTGCCATCTCCGGGACTAGCGGGGTTGAGACCCAGTACTTC
CAISGTSGVETQYF
>13|TRBJ2-5|TRBV4-1|.|.
TGCGCCAGCAGCCAGACAGTCTCGGAGACCCAGTACTTC
CASSQTVSETQYF
>15|TRBJ1-1|TRBV20-1|TRBD1|.
TGCAGTGCTAGAGTGGGCCCAGGGGGCGTCACTGAAGCTTTCTTT
CSARVGPGGVTEAFF
>15|TRBJ2-5|TRBV10-3|TRBD2|few
TGTGCCATCAGTTCTACTAGCGGGGGGGGAGAGACCCAGTACTTC
CAISSTSGGGETQYF
>15|TRBJ1-5|TRBV7-2|.|once
TGTGCCAGCAGCGTAAGGGGGGGGGAGAATCAGCCCCAGCATTTT
CASSVRGGENQPQHF
>14|TRBJ2-3|TRBV12-3/TRBV12-4|.|.
TGTGCCAGCAGTTCCTCACCGGGGACAGATACGCAGTATTTT
CASSSSPGTDTQYF
>15|TRBJ2-7|TRBV5-1|.|.
TGCGCCAGCAGCCTTGGACACCCGAGCTCCTACGAGCAGTACTTC
CASSLGHPSSYEQYF
>16|TRBJ2-4|TRBV20-1|.|few
TGCAGTGCTAGAGATCCGACTGACCTAGCCAAAAACATTCAGTACTTC
CSARDPTDLAKNIQYF
>12|TRBJ2-5|TRBV5-1|.|many
TGCGCCAGCAGCCTCAGCCAAGAGACCCAGTACTTC
CASSLSQETQYF
>14|TRBJ1-2|TRBV5-8|.|.
TGTGCCAGCAGCCCGGGGGCGGGGAGCTATGGCTACACCTTC
CASSPGAGSYGYTF
>19|TRBJ1-4|TRBV4-1|.|many
TGCGCCAGCAGCCAACCTAGCGCCCGAAGTGCGACAACTAATGAAAAACTGTTTTTT
CASSQPSARSATTNEKLFF
>15|TRBJ2-3|TRBV3-1|.|.
TGTGCCAGCAGCCAAAGCCTACATAGCACAGATACGCAGTATTTT
CASSQSLHSTDTQYF
>15|TRBJ2-3|TRBV5-1|.|.
TGCGCCAGCAGCTTGAGCCGACCTAGCACAGATACGCAGTATTTT
CASSLSRPSTDTQYF
>14|TRBJ2-3|TRBV20-1|TRBD2|few
TGCAGTGCTAGGGCTAGCGGGGACACAGATACGCAGTATTTT
CSARASGDTDTQYF
>19|TRBJ2-3|TRBV4-1|TRBD2|.
TGCGCCAGCAGCCAGCTACCCTTGAGACTAGCGGGGAGCACAGATACGCAGTATTTT
CASSQLPLRLAGSTDTQYF
>12|TRBJ1-4|TRBV29-1|.|.
TGCAGCGCTGGTCCGGGGGATGAAAAACTGTTTTTT
CSAGPGDEKLFF
>12|TRBJ1-1|TRBV2|.|.
TGTGCCAGCAGTCGAGTCTCGCAAAGGGCTTTCTTT
CASSRVSQRAFF
>15|TRBJ2-6|TRBV5-6|.|few
TGTGCCAGCAGCTTGGACACCTCTGGGGCCAACGTCCTGACTTTC
CASSLDTSGANVLTF
>15|TRBJ2-2|TRBV5-1|TRBD2|.
TGCGCCAGCAGCCAAGCGGGGCCGAACACCGGGGAGCTGTTTTTT
CASSQAGPNTGELFF
>14|TRBJ1-6|TRBV5-1|.|few
TGCGCCAGCAGCTTTCGGGGTGATAATTCACCCCTCCACTTT
CASSFRGDNSPLHF
>16|TRBJ2-7|TRBV21-1|.|.
TGTGCCAGCAGCACCCAGGGGACGGGCAGCCCCTACGAGCAGTACTTC
CASSTQGTGSPYEQYF
>17|TRBJ2-3|TRBV15|.|.
TGTGCCACCAGCATGGGCAAGAGCGGGTCTGGCACAGATACGCAGTATTTT
CATSMGKSGSGTDTQYF
>14|TRBJ2-7|TRBV7-2|TRBD1|.
TGTGCCAGCAGCCCACGGACAGGGAGGTACGAGCAGTACTTC
CASSPRTGRYEQYF
>12|TRBJ2-1|TRBV28|.|few
TGTGCCAGCAGTTCCGGGACGGGGGAGCAGTTCTTC
CASSSGTGEQFF
>12|TRBJ1-5|TRBV24-1|.|.
TGTGCCACCAGTGATTTTTCCGGGGCCCAGCATTTT
CATSDFSGAQHF
>15|TRBJ1-1|TRBV4-2|TRBD1|.
TGTGCCAGCAGCCACATTGGGGAGGGGGCGACTGAAGCTTTCTTT
CASSHIGEGATEAFF
>16|TRBJ1-5|TRBV15|.|.
TGTGCCACCAGCAGTGGGCCGGGGCGGGGCAATCAGCCCCAGCATTTT
CATSSGPGRGNQPQHF
>13|TRBJ1-6|TRBV2|.|.
TGTGCCAGCAGTCGACCTAGGGGTTCACCCCTCCACTTT
CASSRPRGSPLHF
>16|TRBJ2-4|TRBV5-4|TRBD1|.
TGTGCCAGCAGCAAACCCCGGACAGGGGGTGGGAACATTCAGTACTTC
CASSKPRTGGGNIQYF
>15|TRBJ2-5|TRBV4-2|TRBD2|.
TGTGCCAGCAGCCAATTCTCCGGGGGGAAGGAGACCCAGTACTTC
CASSQFSGGKETQYF
>16|TRBJ2-5|TRBV20-1|TRBD2|.
TGCAGTGCTCCGCGGACTAGCGGGGGGGCCCAAGAGACCCAGTACTTC
CSAPRTSGGAQETQYF
>13|TRBJ2-3|TRBV7-9|.|once
TGTGCCAGCAGCATCACCCTAAAAGATACGCAGTATTTT
CASSITLKDTQYF
>11|TRBJ1-2|TRBV29-1|.|few
TGCAGCGTTGATCCTAACTATGGCTACACCTTC
CSVDPNYGYTF
>16|TRBJ2-7|TRBV11-2|.|.
TGTGCCAGCAGCTCTGCCCGGCATCTTAGCTCCTACGAGCAGTACTTC
CASSSARHLSSYEQYF
>17|TRBJ2-5|TRBV27|TRBD2|.
TGTGCCAGCAGTTTGGTCCCTAGCGGGGCTTTGGGAGAGACCCAGTACTTC
CASSLVPSGALGETQYF
>16|TRBJ1-2|TRBV13|TRBD1|.
TGTGCCAGCAGCCCAAGACTACAGGGGGCGCGAGGTGGCCGCACCTTC
CASSPRLQGARGGRTF
>12|TRBJ2-1|TRBV7-9|.|.
TGTGTCAGCAGCGTCTCAGGAGGTGAGCAGTTCTTC
CVSSVSGGEQFF
>14|TRBJ2-7|TRBV7-8|.|.
TGTGCCAGCAGCTTAGCCGATAGCCACTACGAGCAGTACTTC
CASSLADSHYEQYF
>15|TRBJ2-5|TRBV6-1|TRBD1|.
TGTGCCAGCAGTGAAGCCGGGACAGCCCAAGAGACCCAGTACTTC
CASSEAGTAQETQYF
>13|TRBJ2-7|TRBV7-2|.|.
TGTGCCAGCAGCTCCGCCATCTCCTACGAGCAGTACTTC
CASSSAISYEQYF
>12|TRBJ2-6|TRBV2|.|.
TGTTCCAGCAGTGAGGGGGCCAACGTCCTGACTTTC
CSSSEGANVLTF
>14|TRBJ2-1|TRBV3-1|TRBD1|.
TGTGCCAGCAGCCAAGCCCGACAGGGCAATGAGCAGTTCTTC
CASSQARQGNEQFF
>13|TRBJ2-5|TRBV7-7|.|few
TGTGCCAGCAGCTTAGACCTCAGGGAGACCCAGTACTTC
CASSLDLRETQYF